This entry lists 4 T cell receptor beta chains sequenced from one sample in a study of blood T cell repertoires in COVID-19. The assay was immunoSEQ multiplex PCR, and TCRdb's table has in-frame clones only and misses some. The sample has roughly 100,000 clones; 70% to 90% are singletons. Sequenced material: peripheral blood. The receptors derive from a woman aged 25 to 39 with acute or convalescent COVID-19.

The chain couples TRBV27 to TRBJ2-7; TRBD1 is a possible D gene (5 bases). Looked up from germline, CDR1 is MNHEY and CDR2 is SMNVEV (reference sequence). The germline V and J ends were trimmed by 5 bases and 3 bases, with 23 bases remaining between them. The CDR3 runs 17 residues. The CDR3 nucleotides are TGTGCCAGCAGTCCTTACCCCCGCAGGGATCATGACTACGAGCAGTACTTC. Encoded protein: CASSPYPRRDHDYEQYF.

The chain is built from TRBV5-1 and TRBJ1-1; a possible D gene is TRBD1 (5 bases). V was cut by 0 bases and J by 1 base, with 7 bases left in between. Per the germline V gene, CDR1 is SGHRS and CDR2 is YFSETQ. The CDR3 sequence is 14 residues long. CDR3 sequence reads: CASSLGQPNTEAFF. CDR3 sequence (DNA): TGCGCCAGCAGCTTGGGACAGCCGAACACTGAAGCTTTCTTT.

This sequence joins TRBV28 and TRBJ1-6, with a weak D call TRBD1 (6 bases). Germline V gene sequence: CDR1 MDHEN, CDR2 SYDVKM. There are 16 residues in the CDR3. V gave up 4 bases and J gave up 5 bases, with 15 bases separating them. The DNA for the CDR3 is TGTGCCAGCAGTTCCCAGGGGAGAGGTGATAATTCACCCCTCCACTTT. It translates to CASSSQGRGDNSPLHF.

The chain joins TRBV19 to TRBJ1-5; no definite D call. The CDR3 covers 12 residues. V lost 3 bases to trimming and J lost 6 bases, with 6 bases between them. The V gene's germline CDR1 is LNHDA and CDR2 SQIVND (reference sequence). The CDR3 here is CASSIRSQPQHF. CDR3 coding DNA: TGTGCCAGTAGTATTAGGAGTCAGCCCCAGCATTTT. Combining the CDR3 with reference TRBV19 and TRBJ1-5 gives the whole variable domain DGGITQSPKYLFRKEGQNVTLSCEQNLNHDAMYWYRQDPGQGLRLIYYSQIVNDFQKGDIAEGYSVSREKKESFPLTVTSAQKNPTAFYLCASSIRSQPQHFGDGTRLSIL.